A single sample gave rise to the 29 T cell receptor beta chains below, sequenced in a study of T cell changes during pregnancy in multiple sclerosis. Using immunoSEQ multiplex PCR, the repertoire was profiled, and TCRdb retains in-frame clones only, with some absent. The repertoire holds approximately 70,000 clones, more than 80% seen once, with 1.2% in the top ten. Sequencing used peripheral blood, obtained in the third trimester of pregnancy. The receptors were gathered from a female donor with multiple sclerosis, enrolled in a pregnancy study.

This rearrangement joins TRBV5-6 to TRBJ2-3, with TRBD2 matching over 9 bases. Germline values: CDR1 SGHDT, CDR2 YYEEEE. This CDR3 comprises 16 residues. The V segment lost 1 base and the J segment 3 bases; nucleotides outside the gene matches: 6. The chain's CDR3 is CASSLYIAGATDTQYF. Written as DNA, the CDR3 is TGTGCCAGCAGCTTGTACATAGCGGGAGCAACAGATACGCAGTATTTT.

This clone was detected only once. This rearrangement joins TRBV4-2 to TRBJ2-7, with 7 bases fitting TRBD1. The CDR3 spans 15 residues. The germline CDR1 and CDR2 sequences are LGHNA and YNFKEQ. J was trimmed by 4 bases and V by 0 bases; bases with no gene match: 6. Here the CDR3 DNA reads TGTGCCAGCAGCCAAGATCTCCCAGGGGGTTACGAGCAGTACTTC. Protein product: CASSQDLPGGYEQYF.

This chain links TRBV7-6 with TRBJ2-7; D remains unclear. Germline values: CDR1 SGHVS, CDR2 FNYEAQ. There are 16 residues in the CDR3. The V end was cut by 1 base, the J end by 0 bases, with 13 bases between. The CDR3 coding sequence is TGTGCCAGCAGCTTAGGCCCTTACCTCAGCTCCTACGAGCAGTACTTC. This translates into CASSLGPYLSSYEQYF.

This clone was found once. The J gene is TRBJ1-3, the V gene TRBV6-1, with D perhaps TRBD1 (5 bases). The germline gives CDR1 MNHNS, CDR2 SASEGT. CDR3 length: 14 amino acids. V lost 4 bases and J lost 0, with 7 bases in between. The CDR3: CASSGRDSGNTIYF. CDR3 in DNA: TGTGCCAGCAGTGGCAGGGACTCTGGAAACACCATATATTTT.

The chain employs TRBV27 and TRBJ2-4; tentatively, D is TRBD1 (6 bases). CDR3 length: 13 residues. Trimming left V 5 bases short and J 4 bases short, with 9 bases between. Germline V gene sequence: CDR1 MNHEY, CDR2 SMNVEV (reference sequence). CDR3 in amino acids: CASSPTGKNIQYF. The CDR3 DNA follows: TGTGCCAGCAGTCCCACAGGGAAAAACATTCAGTACTTC.

The J gene is TRBJ2-5, the V gene TRBV30, with D hard to call. The CDR3 extends over 13 amino acids. Per the germline V gene, CDR1 is GTSNPN and CDR2 is SVGIG (reference sequence). The germline V and J ends were trimmed by 3 bases and 4 bases, with 12 bases remaining between them. The CDR3 region is CAWSLEPPETQYF. The DNA for the CDR3 is TGTGCCTGGAGCCTAGAACCCCCAGAGACCCAGTACTTC.

The chain recombines TRBV2 with TRBJ1-2, with 11 bases that match TRBD1. The CDR3 totals 15 residues. The V gene end was trimmed by 8 bases and the J gene end by 4 bases; junction bases not matched to a gene: 9. CDR1 and CDR2 from the germline V gene are SNHLY and FYNNEI. This chain's CDR3 is CASRPGQGAGYGYTF. For the CDR3, the DNA is TGTGCCAGCCGACCCGGACAGGGGGCTGGCTATGGCTACACCTTC.

The gene calls are TRBV21-1 and TRBJ2-6; the table names TRBD2, a call not compared with the DNA. TRBV21-1 is described as a pseudogene. The CDR3 has 18 amino acids. The CDR3 sequence: CASPKEGDGFSGANVLTF. The CDR3 coding sequence is TGTGCCAGCCCCAAAGAGGGAGACGGATTCTCTGGGGCCAACGTCCTGACTTTC.

The chain employs TRBV19 and TRBJ1-1; TRBD1 aligns across 10 bases. Germline CDR1 LNHDA, CDR2 SQIVND (reference sequence). The CDR3 has 15 amino acids. Trimming cost V 7 bases and J 4 bases; bases outside gene matches: 9. CDR3 coding DNA: TGTGCCAGTACCGACCCGGGACAGGGGATCACTGAAGCTTTCTTT. This encodes CASTDPGQGITEAFF.

The chain recombines TRBV5-1 with TRBJ2-7; 8 bases map to TRBD2. This CDR3 is built from 15 residues. Germline CDR1 SGHRS, CDR2 YFSETQ. V dropped 2 bases and J dropped 0; count of bases not matched to a gene: 4. The CDR3, as DNA: TGCGCCAGCAGCTTAACTAGCGGTAGCTCCTACGAGCAGTACTTC. Encoded protein: CASSLTSGSSYEQYF.

The chain combines TRBV4-3 with TRBJ2-1, with 9 positions matching TRBD1. This CDR3 region has 17 residues. In germline, CDR1 is LGHNA, CDR2 YSLEER. With 1 base clipped from V and 5 bases from J, the junction kept 9 bases outside the gene matches. CDR3 in amino acids: CASSQASGQGTHNEQFF. CDR3 nucleotide sequence: TGCGCCAGCAGCCAAGCGTCTGGACAGGGGACCCACAATGAGCAGTTCTTC.

This chain joins TRBV6-5 and TRBJ2-7, with D possibly being TRBD2 (6 bases). CDR3 length equals 16 residues. V lost 0 bases to trimming and J lost 0 bases, with 12 bases between them. CDR1 is MNHEY, CDR2 SVGAGI, per germline. The chain's CDR3 is CASSYSPWGLSYEQYF. The CDR3 region has the DNA TGTGCCAGCAGTTACTCCCCTTGGGGACTCTCCTACGAGCAGTACTTC.

This chain connects TRBV6-5 to TRBJ1-2, with D possibly TRBD1 on 5 matching bases. Trimming cost V 6 bases and J 2 bases, with 10 bases left between them. CDR1 MNHEY and CDR2 SVGAGI come from the germline V gene. The length of the CDR3 is 13 residues. CDR3 in amino acids: CASRRDSNYGYTF. The DNA of the CDR3 is TGTGCCAGCAGACGCGACAGCAACTATGGCTACACCTTC.

This clone was seen once. V and J are TRBV7-2 and TRBJ2-1; 7 nucleotides agree with TRBD1. Germline trimming cut 1 base from V and 1 base from J; bases unmatched to any gene: 10. CDR1 is SGHTA, CDR2 FQGNSA, per germline. CDR3 length: 18 residues. The CDR3 loop is CASSLEFWDSESYNEQFF. CDR3 DNA sequence: TGTGCCAGCAGCTTAGAGTTTTGGGACAGCGAGTCCTACAATGAGCAGTTCTTC.

The V and J genes are TRBV5-1 and TRBJ2-1, with 7 bases fitting TRBD1. Germline CDR1 SGHRS, CDR2 YFSETQ. V lost 5 bases, J lost 5 bases, and 4 bases stayed unmatched. This CDR3 spans 13 amino acids. In DNA form, the CDR3 reads TGCGCCAGCAGGCAGGACAGGAACAATGAGCAGTTCTTC. This sequence encodes CASRQDRNNEQFF.

Worth noting for this clone: One end of the junction varies from germline; a read error may be responsible. The chain recombines TRBV20-1 with TRBJ2-7; 11 positions match TRBD2. The CDR3 totals 11 residues. The germline V gene has CDR1 DFQATT and CDR2 SNEGSKA (reference sequence). CDR3 sequence: CSARGPTSGAF. In nucleotides, the CDR3 is TGCAGTGCTAGAGGCCCGACTAGCGGGGCATTC.

The chain combines TRBV7-3 with TRBJ2-1; 10 nucleotides match TRBD2. V shed 4 bases, J shed 4 bases, and the junction held 7 bases outside the gene matches. This CDR3 contains 16 residues. Germline CDR1 reads SGHTA; CDR2 reads FQGTGA. The CDR3 DNA reads TGTGCCAGCAGCTCCCACGGGACTAGCGTTTACAATGAGCAGTTCTTC. This sequence encodes CASSSHGTSVYNEQFF.

The chain uses TRBV5-1 and TRBJ2-7, with D possibly TRBD2 on 6 matching bases. Germline V gene sequence: CDR1 SGHRS, CDR2 YFSETQ. Trimming took 2 bases from V and 7 from J, leaving 13 bases between them. The CDR3 has 13 amino acids. CDR3: CASSLHSGREQYF. The CDR3 DNA follows: TGCGCCAGCAGCTTACATTCCGGGAGAGAGCAGTACTTC.

This clone is a singleton in its sample. V gene TRBV27 combines with J gene TRBJ2-7, with a possible D match to TRBD2 (6 bases). Germline V gives CDR1 MNHEY, CDR2 SMNVEV (reference sequence). The V end lost 2 bases, the J end lost 1 base, and 12 bases lay between the germline ends. This CDR3 region has 15 residues. CDR3 in DNA: TGTGCCAGCAGTTTAGAGAGCGGGTCTTCCTACGAGCAGTACTTC. Translation: CASSLESGSSYEQYF.

V is TRBV20-1 and J is TRBJ1-2; D not resolved. Deletions cut 3 bases from V and 6 bases from J, with 8 bases between. This CDR3 region has 11 residues. CDR1 is DFQATT and CDR2 is SNEGSKA in the germline V gene (reference sequence). The CDR3 DNA reads as TGCAGTGCTAGTCTAATCGATGGCTACACCTTC. It is translated as CSASLIDGYTF.

The chain has TRBV28 and TRBJ2-5; TRBD2 matches 15 bases. With V trimmed by 3 bases and J by 5 bases, 1 base remained unmatched. The CDR3 loop spans 15 amino acids. Germline V gives CDR1 MDHEN, CDR2 SYDVKM. CDR3 sequence (DNA): TGTGCCAGCAGTTTGGGACTAGCGGGAGGTGAGACCCAGTACTTC. It specifies CASSLGLAGGETQYF.

The chain carries TRBV5-4 and TRBJ2-1; TRBD2 aligns across 7 bases. Germline CDR1 SGHNT, CDR2 YYREEE (reference sequence). This CDR3 is 14 amino acids long. V was pared by 2 bases and J by 5 bases, with 4 bases of the junction left unmatched. In nucleotides, the CDR3 is TGTGCCAGCAGCTTTTCCGGGACTAACAATGAGCAGTTCTTC. Protein sequence: CASSFSGTNNEQFF.

The rearrangement links TRBV30 to TRBJ2-4, with D possibly matching TRBD2 (6 bases). The ends were cut back, 3 bases at V and 7 bases at J, with 25 bases in the middle. CDR3 size: 17 residues. Germline V gene lookup returns CDR1 GTSNPN and CDR2 SVGIG (reference sequence). CDR3 nucleotides: TGTGCCTGGAGGTTACCGGGACTCATAACTGTCGGGAACATTCAGTACTTC. This gives the protein CAWRLPGLITVGNIQYF.

This clone appeared once. The rearrangement links TRBV10-3 to TRBJ1-4, with D perhaps TRBD1 (5 bases). V was shortened by 2 bases and J by 1 base, with 11 bases between the two germline ends. The CDR3 runs to 16 residues. Germline values: CDR1 ENHRY, CDR2 SYGVKD. The CDR3 protein is CAISERLTETNEKLFF. DNA of the CDR3: TGTGCCATCAGTGAGAGATTGACAGAAACTAATGAAAAACTGTTTTTT.

About this clone: Other nucleotide sequences in the sample specify the same CDR3. The chain joins TRBV28 to TRBJ2-7, with 7 positions matching TRBD2. Germline assignment: CDR1 MDHEN and CDR2 SYDVKM. This CDR3 spans 14 amino acids. Trimming removed 3 bases from V and 3 bases from J; junction bases left unmatched: 5. The CDR3 loop is CASSFGGGLYEQYF. For the CDR3, the DNA is TGTGCCAGCAGTTTTGGGGGGGGTCTCTACGAGCAGTACTTC. Variable domain in full (rest from reference TRBV28 and TRBJ2-7): DVKVTQSSRYLVKRTGEKVFLECVQDMDHENMFWYRQDPGLGLRLIYFSYDVKMKEKGDIPEGYSVSREKKERFSLILESASTNQTSMYLCASSFGGGLYEQYFGPGTRLTVT.

The chain joins TRBV14 to TRBJ1-1; D is ambiguous. Germline V CDR1 and CDR2: SGHDN, FVKESK. The CDR3 spans 15 residues. V gave up 4 bases and J gave up 4 bases, with 16 bases separating them. The CDR3 coding sequence is TGTGCCAGCAGCCCCTCCCGTTTAGGGAGCACTGAAGCTTTCTTT. Its protein product is CASSPSRLGSTEAFF.

This rearrangement joins TRBV5-5 to TRBJ2-5; perhaps TRBD2 as D (5 bases). The CDR3 is made up of 16 amino acids. Germline assignment: CDR1 SGHKS and CDR2 YYEKEE (reference sequence). The V gene lost 4 bases and the J gene lost 5 bases, with 21 bases spanning the gap. The CDR3 nucleotides read TGTGCCAGCAGCCGGTCCCTTGAGGGAATGGGTGAGACCCAGTACTTC. Residues: CASSRSLEGMGETQYF.

V is TRBV30 and J is TRBJ2-3, with 11 bases fitting TRBD2. CDR3 length: 15 amino acids. With 2 bases clipped from V and 0 bases from J, the junction kept 1 base outside the gene matches. Germline lookup yields CDR1 GTSNPN and CDR2 SVGIG (reference sequence). The CDR3 DNA reads TGTGCCTGGAGTCGACTAGCGGGAAGCACAGATACGCAGTATTTT. Amino acids: CAWSRLAGSTDTQYF.

The chain is built from TRBV7-9 and TRBJ1-3, with D unresolved. The CDR3 runs to 15 residues. Per germline, CDR1 SEHNR and CDR2 FQNEAQ (reference sequence). The germline V and J ends were trimmed by 5 bases and 0 bases, with 11 bases remaining between them. In nucleotides, the CDR3 is TGTGCCAGCAGCACCGACAAGACCTCTGGAAACACCATATATTTT. Protein product: CASSTDKTSGNTIYF.